Described below is a single TCR beta chain sequence and its context. Its antigen is unidentified. Germline V lookup: CDR1 SGHTA, CDR2 FQGNSA. The CDR3 length is 15 residues. With 1 base clipped from V and 6 bases from J, the junction kept 5 bases outside the gene matches. This table comes from immunoSEQ multiplex PCR, and its TCRdb copy is limited to in-frame clones, with some not included. The sample has over 100,000 clones; about 90% are singletons. This record belongs to a study of T cell responses to AZD1222 COVID-19 vaccine. Study-wide points: Along spike, vaccine-associated CD4 TCRs were found throughout, with dominance at 160-218 and 743-854. Sampling captured repertoires only after the peak T cell response. Baseline seropositivity occurred in only 5 to 7 AZD1222 recipients.

This receptor was identified in an adult in good health. The sequencing used peripheral blood, collected on day 0 of AZD1222 vaccination. V and J are TRBV7-2 and TRBJ2-7; the match to TRBD2 covers 11 bases. The CDR3, as DNA: TGTGCCAGCAGCTTAGTCATAGCGGGAGGGGCCGAGCAGTACTTC. Amino acid sequence: CASSLVIAGGAEQYF.